The 14 T cell receptor beta chains below come from one sample, sequenced in a study of T cells in Graves' hyperthyroidism and ophthalmopathy. The investigators amplified TCR beta CDR3 regions from RNA transcripts. HTBI primers were used for first-round RT-PCR of the TCR CDR3. Using its own MiXCR run on the multiplex PCR reads, TCRdb lists one record per CDR3 protein. The sample records approximately 700,000 distinct CDR3 sequences, about 45% being singletons. Sequencing was done on a sample of peripheral blood or thyroid tissue (not recorded which). Receptors originate from an adult man with Graves' disease, either hyperthyroidism or ophthalmopathy (not recorded which).

This clonotype was detected ten times or more. This sequence joins TRBV19 and TRBJ1-5, with 9 bases fitting TRBD1. The CDR3 spans 16 residues. V shed 6 bases, J shed 5 bases, and the junction held 11 bases outside the gene matches. Germline V gene data show CDR1 as LNHDA and CDR2 as SQIVND (reference sequence). CDR3 DNA sequence: TGTGCCAGTAGCCCCCGCGGGACAGGGAGCTATCAGCCCCAGCATTTT. Residues: CASSPRGTGSYQPQHF.

V and J are TRBV7-9 and TRBJ1-4, with 8 bases fitting TRBD1. Germline V gene sequence: CDR1 SEHNR, CDR2 FQNEAQ (reference sequence). The CDR3 has 13 amino acids. V lost 7 bases, J lost 7 bases, and 5 bases stayed unmatched. CDR3 DNA: TGTGCCAGCACCAAAACAGGGGGTGAAAAACTGTTTTTT. Its translation: CASTKTGGEKLFF.

The table lists this clonotype with many counts. An end of the junction does not agree with germline; a read error may underlie this. The chain has TRBV20-1 and TRBJ1-2, with a tentative D call TRBD1 (6 bases). Germline CDR1 DFQATT, CDR2 SNEGSKA (reference sequence). There are 13 residues in the CDR3. The CDR3 spells CSARDRTVYGYTF. CDR3 nucleotides: TGCAGTGCTCGAGACAGGACGGTATATGGCTACACCTTC.

The rearrangement joins TRBV19 to TRBJ1-1, with 7 bases lining up with TRBD1. Germline trimming cut 6 bases from V and 8 bases from J; bases unmatched to any gene: 0. The CDR3 is made up of 10 amino acids. CDR1 LNHDA and CDR2 SQIVND come from the germline V gene (reference sequence). This CDR3 reads CASRGQEAFF. CDR3 DNA: TGTGCCAGTAGGGGACAGGAAGCTTTCTTT. The full variable domain, with the rest looked up from reference TRBV19 and TRBJ1-1, is DGGITQSPKYLFRKEGQNVTLSCEQNLNHDAMYWYRQDPGQGLRLIYYSQIVNDFQKGDIAEGYSVSREKKESFPLTVTSAQKNPTAFYLCASRGQEAFFGQGTRLTVV.

The chain joins TRBV11-2 to TRBJ1-1; possible D gene TRBD1, 5 bases. The CDR3 has 14 residues. The germline V and J ends were trimmed by 8 bases and 5 bases, with 18 bases remaining between them. CDR1 is SGHAT and CDR2 is FQNNGV in the germline V gene. The CDR3 nucleotides are TGTGCCAGCGATCGGGGCAGGGTGGGTACTGAAGCTTTCTTT. It translates to CASDRGRVGTEAFF. The full variable domain, rest sourced from reference TRBV11-2 and TRBJ1-1, is EAGVAQSPRYKIIEKRQSVAFWCNPISGHATLYWYQQILGQGPKLLIQFQNNGVVDDSQLPKDRFSAERLKGVDSTLKIQPAKLEDSAVYLCASDRGRVGTEAFFGQGTRLTVV.

The J gene is TRBJ2-7, the V gene TRBV7-9, with D maybe TRBD2 (6 bases). This CDR3 contains 13 residues. Trimming pared 5 bases from V and 5 bases from J, leaving 13 bases between. Germline V CDR1 and CDR2: SEHNR, FQNEAQ (reference sequence). DNA of the CDR3: TGTGCCAGCAGCCAAAATGCGGGGAACGAGCAGTACTTC. This codes for CASSQNAGNEQYF.

The chain has TRBV6-2 or TRBV6-3 and TRBJ2-7; D is uncertain. Trimming pared 2 bases from V and 4 bases from J, leaving 18 bases between. Germline V gene data show CDR1 as MNHEY and CDR2 as SVGEGT. The CDR3 contains 16 residues. Here the CDR3 DNA reads TGTGCCAGCAGTTACCCCTTTGACAAGCCGATATACGAGCAGTACTTC. This gives the protein CASSYPFDKPIYEQYF.

This clonotype has ten or more counts. This chain's CDR3 is CATSDSGLQPQHF. Written as DNA, the CDR3 is TGTGCCACCAGTGATTCGGGCCTCCAGCCCCAGCATTTT. V and J are TRBV24-1 and TRBJ1-5; D is unresolved. Germline CDR1 and CDR2: KGHDR and SFDVKD. This CDR3 contains 13 residues. V dropped 2 bases and J dropped 7 bases, with 8 bases sitting between them.

V and J are TRBV29-1 and TRBJ1-2; no definite D call. V lost 8 bases, J lost 5 bases, and 15 bases lay in between. Per the germline V gene, CDR1 is SQVTM and CDR2 is ANQGSEA. The CDR3 totals 12 residues. The CDR3 loop reads CSSAPTGYGYTF. CDR3 DNA sequence: TGCAGCAGTGCCCCCACGGGATATGGCTACACCTTC.

As to this clonotype: The junction and the germline gene differ at one end; a read error may be behind it. CDR3 in DNA: TGTGCCAGCAGCTTGGCGGCAGGAACCTCCTACGAGCAGTGCTTC. Protein: CASSLAAGTSYEQCF. The rearrangement uses TRBV7-6 and TRBJ2-7; D is unclear. The germline gives CDR1 SGHVS, CDR2 FNYEAQ. The CDR3 contains 15 residues.

This clonotype was seen a handful of times. The chain employs TRBV29-1 and TRBJ1-1; D is unresolved. CDR1 SQVTM and CDR2 ANQGSEA come from the germline V gene. This CDR3 spans 12 amino acids. V was pared by 2 bases and J by 8 bases, with 12 bases between. The CDR3 sequence: CSVEKTVGEAFF. The CDR3 bases are TGCAGCGTTGAAAAGACTGTTGGGGAAGCTTTCTTT.

This sequence joins TRBV20-1 and TRBJ1-4; D is possibly TRBD1 (5 bases). Germline-derived CDR1 and CDR2 are DFQATT and SNEGSKA (reference sequence). There are 14 residues in the CDR3. Trimming took off 4 bases at V and 0 bases at J, with 9 bases between the two ends. The CDR3 spells CSAIQEPTNEKLFF. The CDR3 DNA reads as TGCAGTGCTATACAGGAACCAACTAATGAAAAACTGTTTTTT.

The chain has TRBV11-2 and TRBJ2-7; 9 bases align to TRBD2. J was trimmed by 5 bases and V by 3 bases; bases with no gene match: 8. Germline V gives CDR1 SGHAT, CDR2 FQNNGV. The length of the CDR3 is 15 residues. The CDR3 DNA sequence: TGTGCCAGCAGCTTGGCGGGCGGGGGGGCCCACGAGCAGTACTTC. This codes for CASSLAGGGAHEQYF.

This clonotype was detected ten times or more. The genes are TRBV29-1 and TRBJ2-5; no firm D call. The CDR3 has 12 residues. In germline, CDR1 is SQVTM, CDR2 ANQGSEA. Deletions cut 6 bases from V and 5 bases from J, with 13 bases between. CDR3 sequence: CSVRLVGETQYF. The CDR3 DNA is TGCAGCGTCCGACTGGTGGGGGAGACCCAGTACTTC.